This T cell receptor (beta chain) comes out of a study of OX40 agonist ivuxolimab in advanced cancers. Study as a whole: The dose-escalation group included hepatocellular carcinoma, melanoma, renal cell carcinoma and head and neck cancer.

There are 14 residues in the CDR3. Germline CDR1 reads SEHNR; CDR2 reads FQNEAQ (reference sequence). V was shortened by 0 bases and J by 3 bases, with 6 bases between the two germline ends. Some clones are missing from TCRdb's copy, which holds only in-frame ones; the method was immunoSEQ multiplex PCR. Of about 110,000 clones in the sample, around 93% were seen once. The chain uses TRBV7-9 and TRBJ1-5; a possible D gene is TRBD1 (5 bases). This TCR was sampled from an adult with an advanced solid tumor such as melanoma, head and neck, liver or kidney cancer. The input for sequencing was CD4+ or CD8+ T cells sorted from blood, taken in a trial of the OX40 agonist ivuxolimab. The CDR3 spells CASSLAGVNQPQHF. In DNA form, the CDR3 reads TGTGCCAGCAGCTTAGCGGGGGTCAATCAGCCCCAGCATTTT.